These 30 T cell receptor beta chains came from one sample sequenced in a study of cytomegalovirus exposure and HLA in healthy donors. TCRdb's copy holds only in-frame clones and misses some; the assay was immunoSEQ multiplex PCR. The table includes around 74,000 clones, roughly 80% detected once. Sequenced sample: PBMCs. The receptors shown here come from a man aged 25-40 years in good health and CMV-seronegative.

The rearrangement uses TRBV5-5 and TRBJ1-1, with 7 nucleotides matching TRBD1. CDR3 size: 13 residues. From germline, CDR1 is SGHKS and CDR2 YYEKEE (reference sequence). With V trimmed by 6 bases and J by 0 bases, 2 bases remained unmatched. As DNA, the CDR3 is TGTGCCAGCATACAGGGGTTGAACACTGAAGCTTTCTTT. Protein: CASIQGLNTEAFF.

V is TRBV7-9 and J is TRBJ1-2; tentatively, D is TRBD1 (6 bases). Trimming shortened V by 3 bases and J by 4 bases, and 18 bases separated the two germline ends. In germline, CDR1 is SEHNR, CDR2 FQNEAQ (reference sequence). This CDR3 contains 16 residues. In nucleotides, the CDR3 is TGTGCCAGCAGCTTTACTGGAACAGGGAAGGGCTATGGCTACACCTTC. This sequence encodes CASSFTGTGKGYGYTF.

This clone appeared a single time. The V and J genes are TRBV6-6 and TRBJ2-7; D gene uncertain. Germline values: CDR1 MNHNY, CDR2 SVGAGI (reference sequence). This CDR3 spans 13 amino acids. V lost 2 bases and J 2 bases, leaving 7 bases between the germline ends. Here the CDR3 DNA reads TGTGCCAGCAGTTACGACCGGGCCTACGAGCAGTACTTC. This codes for CASSYDRAYEQYF.

This clone was counted ten times or more. This chain joins TRBV27 and TRBJ2-1, with 10 bases aligning to TRBD2. Trimming removed 8 bases from V and 5 bases from J; junction bases left unmatched: 12. Germline assignment: CDR1 MNHEY and CDR2 SMNVEV (reference sequence). The CDR3 loop spans 16 amino acids. The CDR3 spells CASGQRAGGYHNEQFF. The CDR3 nucleotides read TGTGCCAGCGGGCAAAGAGCGGGAGGGTACCACAATGAGCAGTTCTTC.

This clone was picked up one time. The chain employs TRBV11-3 and TRBJ2-1; D is possibly TRBD1 (5 bases). Between the trimmed V and J ends, which lost 1 base and 4 bases, there was a span of 14 bases. Germline V CDR1 and CDR2: SGHNT, YENEEA. There are 16 residues in the CDR3. The CDR3 spells CASSLGATSGYNEQFF. The CDR3 nucleotides read TGTGCCAGCAGCTTAGGGGCGACGTCAGGGTACAATGAGCAGTTCTTC.

A word on this clone: This CDR3 is also generated by other DNA sequences in the sample. This chain links TRBV27 with TRBJ1-2, with unresolved D. Per germline, CDR1 MNHEY and CDR2 SMNVEV (reference sequence). Trimming stripped 4 bases from V and 2 bases from J, with 11 bases between. The CDR3 spans 14 residues. In nucleotides, the CDR3 is TGTGCCAGCAGTTCGTCGGGAGTAAACTATGGCTACACCTTC. As protein: CASSSSGVNYGYTF.

The rearrangement links TRBV7-8 to TRBJ2-7; 13 nucleotides line up with TRBD2. Germline trimming cut 5 bases from V and 2 bases from J; bases unmatched to any gene: 3. The CDR3 is made up of 15 amino acids. Germline V gene data show CDR1 as SGHVS and CDR2 as FQNEAQ. CDR3 nucleotide sequence: TGTGCCAGCAGCGAAGGACTAGCGGGAGCCTACGAGCAGTACGTC. Protein sequence: CASSEGLAGAYEQYV.

The chain recombines TRBV9 with TRBJ2-2, with 8 nucleotides matching TRBD1. This CDR3 contains 17 residues. CDR1 SGDLS and CDR2 YYNGEE come from the germline V gene. Trimming cost V 3 bases and J 5 bases; bases outside gene matches: 12. The CDR3 is CASSAGPGRQGTGELFF. For the CDR3, the DNA is TGTGCCAGCAGCGCGGGGCCCGGGAGACAGGGGACCGGGGAGCTGTTTTTT.

The V call is TRBV4-3, the J call TRBJ2-3, with 7 positions matching TRBD2. Germline V CDR1 and CDR2: LGHNA, YSLEER. CDR3 length: 17 amino acids. With V trimmed by 4 bases and J by 1 base, 11 bases remained unmatched. The CDR3 region has the DNA TGCGCCAGCAGCCTCGGGTGGGGTAGCGGGCGCACAGATACGCAGTATTTT. Translated, it gives CASSLGWGSGRTDTQYF.

The CDR3, as DNA: TGCAGCGTTCTAACCAGCGGGGCCTACAATGAGCAGTTCTTC. Residues: CSVLTSGAYNEQFF. The chain has TRBV29-1 and TRBJ2-1; TRBD2 agrees at 7 bases. Looked up from germline, CDR1 is SQVTM and CDR2 is ANQGSEA. The CDR3 runs 14 residues. Trimming took 5 bases from V and 2 from J; bases not matched to a gene: 6.

The rearrangement links TRBV30 to TRBJ1-1, with D uncertain. Trimming left V 0 bases short and J 2 bases short, with 19 bases between. Per the germline V gene, CDR1 is GTSNPN and CDR2 is SVGIG (reference sequence). The CDR3 loop spans 17 amino acids. CDR3 residues: CAWSVRVRERPNTEAFF. The CDR3 region has the DNA TGTGCCTGGAGTGTCCGGGTGAGGGAGCGACCCAACACTGAAGCTTTCTTT. Full variable domain (outside the CDR3, taken from reference TRBV30 and TRBJ1-1): SQTIHQWPATLVQPVGSPLSLECTVEGTSNPNLYWYRQAAGRGLQLLFYSVGIGQISSEVPQNLSASRPQDRQFILSSKKLLLSDSGFYLCAWSVRVRERPNTEAFFGQGTRLTVV.

This chain uses TRBV19 with TRBJ1-4, with 7 bases lining up with TRBD1. This CDR3 is 13 amino acids long. Trimming cost V 6 bases and J 5 bases; bases outside gene matches: 3. CDR1 is LNHDA, CDR2 SQIVND, per germline (reference sequence). The CDR3 DNA follows: TGTGCCAGTAGGGGACAGCTAAATGAAAAACTGTTTTTT. It yields the protein CASRGQLNEKLFF.

This clone was counted a single time. This chain joins TRBV29-1 and TRBJ1-2; 10 positions agree with TRBD1. This CDR3 has 13 amino acids. The germline gives CDR1 SQVTM, CDR2 ANQGSEA. Germline trimming cut 5 bases from V and 5 bases from J; bases unmatched to any gene: 5. The CDR3 DNA follows: TGCAGCGTTTGGGGACAGGGGTCTTATGGCTACACCTTC. As protein: CSVWGQGSYGYTF. Complete variable domain (other parts from reference TRBV29-1 and TRBJ1-2): SAVISQKPSRDICQRGTSLTIQCQVDSQVTMMFWYRQQPGQSLTLIATANQGSEATYESGFVIDKFPISRPNLTFSTLTVSNMSPEDSSIYLCSVWGQGSYGYTFGSGTRLTVV.

This chain joins TRBV6-1 and TRBJ2-5, with D possibly being TRBD1 (6 bases). V lost 8 bases and J lost 0, with 16 bases in between. The CDR3 is 15 amino acids. Germline CDR1 reads MNHNS; CDR2 reads SASEGT. CDR3 nucleotides: TGTGCCAGCCTCAGGGGCTCCTCGTACCAAGAGACCCAGTACTTC. Protein product: CASLRGSSYQETQYF.

The table lists this clone with a few counts. V gene TRBV9 combines with J gene TRBJ2-3, with D possibly being TRBD1 (6 bases). Germline assignment: CDR1 SGDLS and CDR2 YYNGEE. The CDR3 totals 14 residues. V gave up 2 bases and J gave up 5 bases, with 12 bases separating them. This chain's CDR3 is CASSVGQGRDTQYF. The CDR3, as DNA: TGTGCCAGCAGCGTTGGGCAGGGGAGAGATACGCAGTATTTT.

The chain couples TRBV10-3 to TRBJ1-5; TRBD1 matches at 9 bases. The CDR3 covers 17 residues. Germline V lookup: CDR1 ENHRY, CDR2 SYGVKD. The V gene end was trimmed by 8 bases and the J gene end by 2 bases; junction bases not matched to a gene: 13. Written as DNA, the CDR3 is TGTGCCATCTCTCCGGGACAGGGAGGTGGAGGCAATCAGCCCCAGCATTTT. This encodes CAISPGQGGGGNQPQHF.

This chain links TRBV9 with TRBJ2-2; the match to TRBD2 covers 10 bases. Germline V gene lookup returns CDR1 SGDLS and CDR2 YYNGEE. The length of the CDR3 is 14 residues. V gave up 0 bases and J gave up 8 bases; unmatched junction bases: 1. CDR3 protein: CASSVGAGGGELFF. The CDR3 bases are TGTGCCAGCAGCGTAGGAGCGGGAGGGGGGGAGCTGTTTTTT.

The chain links TRBV11-3 to TRBJ2-2, with TRBD2 identical over 12 bases. The V segment lost 0 bases and the J segment 3 bases; nucleotides outside the gene matches: 11. Germline CDR1 and CDR2: SGHNT and YENEEA. CDR3 size: 20 residues. The CDR3 here is CASSLDRASGRAAHTGELFF. The CDR3 nucleotides read TGTGCCAGCAGCTTAGATAGGGCTAGCGGGAGGGCAGCCCACACCGGGGAGCTGTTTTTT.

The rearrangement joins TRBV5-3 to TRBJ1-2, with 7 bases identical to TRBD1. TRBV5-3 falls under the ORF class, with uncertain function. The ends lost 5 bases at V and 3 bases at J; junction bases unmatched: 7. The CDR3 spans 14 residues. The CDR3 bases are TGTGCCAGAAGTCAACCGGGACAGTACTATGGCTACACCTTC. This encodes CARSQPGQYYGYTF.

The chain joins TRBV27 to TRBJ2-1, with 7 bases that match TRBD1. The CDR3 contains 14 residues. CDR1 is MNHEY, CDR2 SMNVEV, per germline (reference sequence). V gave up 5 bases and J gave up 5 bases; unmatched junction bases: 6. CDR3: CASSRQGSDNEQFF. The CDR3 DNA is TGTGCCAGCAGTAGACAGGGTTCAGACAATGAGCAGTTCTTC.

J is TRBJ1-2 and V is TRBV28; the match to TRBD1 covers 8 bases. Germline CDR1 reads MDHEN; CDR2 reads SYDVKM. There are 15 residues in the CDR3. V shed 1 base, J shed 2 bases, and the junction held 3 bases outside the gene matches. The CDR3 spells CASSLSGQGNYGYTF. The DNA for the CDR3 is TGTGCCAGCAGTTTATCTGGACAGGGAAACTATGGCTACACCTTC.

The chain combines TRBV9 with TRBJ2-3, with 15 bases aligning to TRBD2. The length of the CDR3 is 19 residues. After removal of 3 bases from V and 5 bases from J, the junction contained 13 bases not matched to a gene. Germline V gene lookup returns CDR1 SGDLS and CDR2 YYNGEE. As DNA, the CDR3 is TGTGCCAGCAGCGCCCCTCGTTGGGGGACTAGCGGGAGGAAAGATACGCAGTATTTT. This translates into CASSAPRWGTSGRKDTQYF.

The CDR3 spells CASRTGGTEAFF. The CDR3 DNA sequence: TGTGCCAGCAGGACGGGGGGGACTGAAGCTTTCTTT. The V call is TRBV28, the J call TRBJ1-1; the D gene is possibly TRBD1 (5 bases). The CDR3 is 12 residues long. V was pared by 6 bases and J by 5 bases, with 10 bases between. CDR1 is MDHEN, CDR2 SYDVKM, per germline.

This chain links TRBV4-3 with TRBJ2-7; D is perhaps TRBD2 (5 bases). Trimming left V 1 base short and J 0 bases short, with 10 bases between. Germline-derived CDR1 and CDR2 are LGHNA and YSLEER. The CDR3 covers 15 residues. CDR3 nucleotides: TGCGCCAGCAGCCAAGCTGCGGGTAGCTCCTACGAGCAGTACTTC. It codes for CASSQAAGSSYEQYF.

The chain carries TRBV4-3 and TRBJ1-2; D not certain. The V gene lost 0 bases and the J gene lost 3 bases, with 11 bases spanning the gap. Germline V gene sequence: CDR1 LGHNA, CDR2 YSLEER. The CDR3 spans 15 residues. The CDR3 region has the DNA TGCGCCAGCAGCCAAGATGAACCCGAGTACTATGGCTACACCTTC. Amino acids: CASSQDEPEYYGYTF.

This chain uses TRBV4-1 with TRBJ1-6; no reliable D call. The CDR3 length is 13 residues. CDR1 and CDR2 (germline): MGHRA, YSYEKL. The V and J ends lost 0 bases and 9 bases respectively, with 6 bases between them. CDR3 amino acids: CASSQDPGSPLHF. The CDR3 DNA sequence: TGCGCCAGCAGCCAAGACCCCGGTTCACCCCTCCACTTT.

The V gene is TRBV28, the J gene TRBJ1-2; 8 bases fit TRBD1. The CDR3 contains 12 residues. After removal of 6 bases from V and 7 bases from J, the junction contained 4 bases not matched to a gene. Germline-derived CDR1 and CDR2 are MDHEN and SYDVKM. CDR3 sequence (DNA): TGTGCCAGCAGACGTGACAGGGGTGGCTACACCTTC. Protein sequence: CASRRDRGGYTF.

The rearrangement links TRBV2 to TRBJ1-5, with unresolved D. Trimming cost V 6 bases and J 5 bases, with 11 bases left between them. Germline V lookup: CDR1 SNHLY, CDR2 FYNNEI. The CDR3 has 13 residues. The CDR3 spells CASRGLPDQPQHF. As DNA, the CDR3 is TGTGCCAGCAGGGGCCTTCCCGATCAGCCCCAGCATTTT.

The J gene is TRBJ1-1, the V gene TRBV5-1; D is undetermined. Deletions cut 0 bases from V and 1 base from J, with 4 bases between. Germline V gives CDR1 SGHRS, CDR2 YFSETQ. The CDR3 consists of 13 residues. CDR3 amino acids: CASSLAKNTEAFF. The DNA for the CDR3 is TGCGCCAGCAGCTTGGCCAAGAACACTGAAGCTTTCTTT.

The CDR3 loop reads CASSLGREHYTDTQYF. For the CDR3, the DNA is TGTGCCAGCAGCTTAGGTAGAGAGCACTACACAGATACGCAGTATTTT. The rearrangement joins TRBV11-1 to TRBJ2-3; no reliable D call. Per the germline V gene, CDR1 is SGHAT and CDR2 is FQDESV (reference sequence). The CDR3 runs to 16 residues. The V gene lost 1 base and the J gene lost 2 bases, with 13 bases spanning the gap. The complete variable domain, with remaining parts taken from reference TRBV11-1 and TRBJ2-3, reads EAEVAQSPRYKITEKSQAVAFWCDPISGHATLYWYRQILGQGPELLVQFQDESVVDDSQLPKDRFSAERLKGVDSTLKIQPAELGDSAMYLCASSLGREHYTDTQYFGPGTRLTVL.